The clone carrying this TCR beta chain was detected only a few times. Losses at the gene ends were 7 bases for V and 2 bases for J; bases not matched to a gene: 4. The CDR3 is made up of 15 amino acids. Germline V CDR1 and CDR2: SGHRS, YFSETQ. This sample is drawn from a study of cytomegalovirus exposure and HLA in healthy donors. Primers: 60 Vbeta forward and 13 Jbeta reverse. TCRdb keeps only in-frame clones here, not all; method: immunoSEQ multiplex PCR. The sample has about 120,000 clones, approximately 76% seen once. The V gene is TRBV5-1, the J gene TRBJ2-7, with 15 nucleotides matching TRBD2. The clonotype was recovered from a man aged 60 to 75 in good health and CMV-seropositive. The sequenced sample consisted of PBMCs. The CDR3 reads CASGRTSGGAYEQYF. The DNA of the CDR3 is TGCGCCAGCGGACGGACTAGCGGGGGGGCCTACGAGCAGTACTTC.